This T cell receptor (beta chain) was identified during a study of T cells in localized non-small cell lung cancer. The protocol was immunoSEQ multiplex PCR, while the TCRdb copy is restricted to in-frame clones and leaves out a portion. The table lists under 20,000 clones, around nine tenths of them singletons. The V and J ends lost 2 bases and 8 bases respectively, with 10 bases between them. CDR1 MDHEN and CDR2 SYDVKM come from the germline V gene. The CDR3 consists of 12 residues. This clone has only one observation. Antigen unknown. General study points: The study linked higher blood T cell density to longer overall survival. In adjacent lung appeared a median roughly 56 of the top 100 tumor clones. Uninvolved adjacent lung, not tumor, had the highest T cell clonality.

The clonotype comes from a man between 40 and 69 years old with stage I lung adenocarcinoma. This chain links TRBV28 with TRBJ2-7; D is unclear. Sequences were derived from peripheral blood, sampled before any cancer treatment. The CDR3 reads CASSLRAAQQYF. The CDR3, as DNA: TGTGCCAGCAGTTTAAGGGCGGCCCAGCAGTACTTC.